The 18 T cell receptor beta chains presented below share a single source sample, sequenced in a study of blood T cell repertoires in COVID-19. Profiled with immunoSEQ multiplex PCR; TCRdb holds only in-frame clones, not every one. The sample records around 160,000 clones, approximately 80% being singletons. Material for sequencing was peripheral blood. All receptors come from a man aged 55 to 70 with active or convalescent COVID-19.

The genes are TRBV5-4 and TRBJ1-4; 11 bases are a match to TRBD1. Germline V gene lookup returns CDR1 SGHNT and CDR2 YYREEE (reference sequence). This CDR3 has 15 residues. After removal of 4 bases from V and 8 bases from J, the junction contained 7 bases not matched to a gene. CDR3 amino acids: CASSQADRGQEKLFF. The DNA of the CDR3 is TGTGCCAGCAGCCAGGCGGACAGGGGGCAAGAAAAACTGTTTTTT.

Of note for this clone: The germline gene is not matched at one end of the junction; a read error may be the cause. The rearrangement joins TRBV9 to TRBJ2-5; maybe TRBD2 (6 bases). This CDR3 has 13 amino acids. Germline-derived CDR1 and CDR2 are SGDLS and YYNGEE. CDR3 coding DNA: TGTGCCAGCAGCGTAGCGGGAGAAGACACCCAGTACTTC. As protein: CASSVAGEDTQYF. Drawing the rest from reference TRBV9 and TRBJ2-5, the complete variable domain is DSGVTQTPKHLITATGQRVTLRCSPRSGDLSVYWYQQSLDQGLQFLIQYYNGEERAKGNILERFSAQQFPDLHSELNLSSLELGDSALYFCASSVAGEDTQYFGPGTRLLVL.

This clone has more than one count but fewer than ten. This chain connects TRBV5-4 to TRBJ2-2; TRBD1 aligns across 10 bases. Germline lookup yields CDR1 SGHNT and CDR2 YYREEE (reference sequence). V was pared by 4 bases and J by 3 bases, with 3 bases of the junction left unmatched. CDR3 length: 15 residues. CDR3 sequence: CASSRDRGDTGELFF. The DNA for the CDR3 is TGTGCCAGCAGCCGGGACAGGGGTGACACCGGGGAGCTGTTTTTT.

The CDR3 coding sequence is TGCAGTGCTAGTGCCCAGGGCCTCGGTCAGAACGAGCAGTACTTC. Translation: CSASAQGLGQNEQYF. The J gene is TRBJ2-7, the V gene TRBV20-1; TRBD1 is a possible D gene (5 bases). Germline values: CDR1 DFQATT, CDR2 SNEGSKA (reference sequence). The CDR3 covers 15 residues. V gave up 3 bases and J gave up 5 bases, with 20 bases separating them.

The V gene is TRBV7-2, the J gene TRBJ2-2; D remains unclear. This CDR3 comprises 12 residues. Germline V gives CDR1 SGHTA, CDR2 FQGNSA. V was cut by 6 bases and J by 3 bases, with 5 bases left in between. The CDR3 nucleotides are TGTGCCAGCAGTCGTCACACCGGGGAGCTGTTTTTT. Protein: CASSRHTGELFF.

The chain is built from TRBV19 and TRBJ2-5; TRBD2 matches at 12 bases. With 5 bases clipped from V and 4 bases from J, the junction kept 11 bases outside the gene matches. Germline V gives CDR1 LNHDA, CDR2 SQIVND (reference sequence). The length of the CDR3 is 17 residues. The CDR3 here is CASSLASGRAAGETQYF. The CDR3, as DNA: TGTGCCAGTAGTCTGGCTAGCGGGAGGGCCGCGGGAGAGACCCAGTACTTC.

This chain links TRBV3-1 (or the pseudogene TRBV3-2) with TRBJ2-7; tentative D call: TRBD1 (5 bases). The CDR3 loop spans 14 amino acids. Germline-derived CDR1 and CDR2 are LGHDT and YNNKEL (reference sequence). The germline V and J ends were trimmed by 1 base and 6 bases, with 13 bases remaining between them. The CDR3 region has the DNA TGTGCCAGCAGCCAAGTTTTAGGGGCCAGCGAGCAGTACTTC. Translated: CASSQVLGASEQYF.

This chain uses TRBV6-2 or TRBV6-3 with TRBJ1-2, with 9 bases fitting TRBD1. Germline V gives CDR1 MNHEY, CDR2 SVGEGT. The CDR3 consists of 15 residues. V was clipped by 5 bases and J by 2 bases; unmatched bases: 6. For the CDR3, the DNA is TGTGCCAGCAGTCCCCCCGGGACAGGGAACTATGGCTACACCTTC. Translating it yields CASSPPGTGNYGYTF.

In its sample, this clone was seen a few times. The V gene is TRBV5-1, the J gene TRBJ2-7; 10 positions match TRBD1. Germline V lookup: CDR1 SGHRS, CDR2 YFSETQ. With V trimmed by 4 bases and J by 7 bases, 8 bases remained unmatched. The CDR3 has 14 residues. The CDR3 bases are TGCGCCAGCAGCGCCCGACAGGGGGCGAGAGAGCAGTACTTC. This sequence encodes CASSARQGAREQYF.

This chain links TRBV7-2 with TRBJ2-7; D gene ambiguous. CDR3 length equals 13 residues. V lost 1 base and J lost 3, with 7 bases in between. Germline V gene lookup returns CDR1 SGHTA and CDR2 FQGNSA. The CDR3 nucleotides read TGTGCCAGCAGCTTAGACCAGAACTACGAGCAGTACTTC. Translating it yields CASSLDQNYEQYF.

The J gene is TRBJ1-5, the V gene TRBV27, with TRBD1 matching 10 bases. The trim removed 7 bases at V and 2 bases at J, leaving 8 bases unmatched. This CDR3 is built from 16 residues. CDR1 and CDR2 (germline): MNHEY, SMNVEV (reference sequence). CDR3 coding DNA: TGTGCCAGCAAACACTCGGGACAGGGGCGCAATCAGCCCCAGCATTTT. It encodes CASKHSGQGRNQPQHF.

This clone appeared a few times. This chain uses TRBV7-2 with TRBJ2-5; the match to TRBD2 covers 7 bases. J lost 3 bases, V lost 1 base, and 5 bases had no gene match. The CDR3 has 15 amino acids. CDR1 is SGHTA and CDR2 is FQGNSA in the germline V gene. The CDR3 is CASSLGLAVKETQYF. DNA of the CDR3: TGTGCCAGCAGCTTAGGGCTAGCGGTCAAAGAGACCCAGTACTTC.

The chain uses TRBV7-3 and TRBJ2-5; 10 bases match TRBD2. Germline values: CDR1 SGHTA, CDR2 FQGTGA. The CDR3 is made up of 15 amino acids. Trimming at V came to 2 bases and at J to 3 bases, leaving 3 bases not matched to a gene. CDR3 sequence reads: CASSLLAGVKETQYF. DNA for the CDR3: TGTGCCAGCAGCTTACTAGCGGGAGTGAAAGAGACCCAGTACTTC.

This clone was recorded many times. This CDR3 is also generated by other DNA sequences in the sample. The J gene is TRBJ1-2, the V gene TRBV2; a possible D gene is TRBD1 (5 bases). V shed 3 bases and J shed 3 bases, with 8 bases lying between them. Germline loops: CDR1 SNHLY, CDR2 FYNNEI. The CDR3 is 13 residues long. The chain's CDR3 is CASSESRDYGYTF. CDR3 DNA: TGTGCCAGCAGTGAGTCCAGGGACTATGGCTACACCTTC.

The V gene is TRBV24-1, the J gene TRBJ2-5; TRBD1 agrees at 8 bases. Germline loops: CDR1 KGHDR, CDR2 SFDVKD. This CDR3 region has 11 residues. Trimming took 9 bases from V and 4 from J; bases not matched to a gene: 0. CDR3 DNA sequence: TGTGCCACCGGACAGGGAGAGACCCAGTACTTC. As protein: CATGQGETQYF.

This clone was detected only once. The DNA of the CDR3 is TGTGCCAGCAGACTACAGGGGTTGAACACTGAAGCTTTCTTT. Protein product: CASRLQGLNTEAFF. The V and J genes are TRBV27 and TRBJ1-1; 7 bases match TRBD1. Germline V gene data show CDR1 as MNHEY and CDR2 as SMNVEV (reference sequence). This CDR3 comprises 14 residues. V lost 6 bases and J lost 0; bases outside the gene matches: 4.

The chain carries TRBV2 and TRBJ2-3; D gene unclear. CDR3 length: 14 amino acids. CDR1 SNHLY and CDR2 FYNNEI come from the germline V gene. V was cut by 6 bases and J by 2 bases, with 12 bases left in between. The CDR3 DNA reads TGTGCCAGCAGCTCCGGTTACTCCACAGATACGCAGTATTTT. This sequence encodes CASSSGYSTDTQYF. Drawing the rest from reference TRBV2 and TRBJ2-3, the complete variable domain is EPEVTQTPSHQVTQMGQEVILRCVPISNHLYFYWYRQILGQKVEFLVSFYNNEISEKSEIFDDQFSVERPDGSNFTLKIRSTKLEDSAMYFCASSSGYSTDTQYFGPGTRLTVL.

The chain carries TRBV3-1 (or the pseudogene TRBV3-2) and TRBJ1-1; the match to TRBD1 covers 7 bases. The germline gives CDR1 LGHDT, CDR2 YNNKEL (reference sequence). After removal of 6 bases from V and 5 bases from J, the junction contained 6 bases not matched to a gene. This CDR3 is built from 13 residues. The CDR3 loop is CASRGGRGTEAFF. Here the CDR3 DNA reads TGTGCCAGCAGAGGGGGCCGTGGAACTGAAGCTTTCTTT.